These 7 T cell receptor beta chains share one sample of origin, sequenced in a study of blood T cells in healthy people across ages. PCR was performed a second time for about 7 to 12 cycles using a sample-barcoded 5' primer and a J-beta primer mix. Via MiXCR, TCRdb re-called the 5' RACE reads, giving one row per CDR3 protein. In the table there are around 1,800,000 distinct CDR3 sequences, approximately 39% of which are singletons. Sequencing was performed on blood. Source of these receptors: a human donor in good health.

The rearrangement uses TRBV19 and TRBJ2-2, with D unresolved. The CDR3 totals 14 residues. The germline gives CDR1 LNHDA, CDR2 SQIVND (reference sequence). Trimming took 7 bases from V and 5 from J, leaving 14 bases between them. Here the CDR3 reads CASKIPVGTGELFF. The CDR3, as DNA: TGTGCCAGTAAAATTCCCGTCGGTACCGGGGAGCTGTTTTTT. Drawing the rest from reference TRBV19 and TRBJ2-2, the complete variable domain is DGGITQSPKYLFRKEGQNVTLSCEQNLNHDAMYWYRQDPGQGLRLIYYSQIVNDFQKGDIAEGYSVSREKKESFPLTVTSAQKNPTAFYLCASKIPVGTGELFFGEGSRLTVL.

The sample holds a few counts of this clonotype. This chain uses TRBV7-9 with TRBJ1-4; D gene unclear. The germline V gene encodes CDR1 SEHNR and CDR2 FQNEAQ (reference sequence). Trimming shortened V by 7 bases and J by 8 bases, and 8 bases separated the two germline ends. The CDR3 totals 11 residues. The CDR3 loop reads CASTLGEKLFF. CDR3 coding DNA: TGTGCCAGCACCCTAGGCGAAAAACTGTTTTTT.

This clonotype was recorded a few times. The chain is built from TRBV10-3 and TRBJ2-5, with 7 bases aligning to TRBD2. Looked up from germline, CDR1 is ENHRY and CDR2 is SYGVKD. This CDR3 has 14 residues. V trimming: 4 bases; J trimming: 3 bases; junction bases outside the gene matches: 5. CDR3 in amino acids: CAISVAGREETQYF. The CDR3 DNA is TGTGCCATCAGTGTCGCAGGGAGGGAAGAGACCCAGTACTTC.

With regard to this clonotype: One base away lies a much larger clone, so this may be a sequencing read error. This sequence joins TRBV6-1 and TRBJ2-7; no firm D call. CDR1 is MNHNS and CDR2 is SASEGT in the germline V gene. The CDR3 length is 12 residues. CDR3: CASGEYRPEQYF. In DNA, the CDR3 is TGTGCCAGCGGTGAATACCGACCCGAGCAGTACTTC.

The rearrangement links TRBV5-1 to TRBJ2-3; the D gene is possibly TRBD1 (6 bases). The V end was cut by 0 bases, the J end by 4 bases, with 9 bases between. This CDR3 is 14 amino acids long. CDR1 SGHRS and CDR2 YFSETQ come from the germline V gene. In DNA, the CDR3 is TGCGCCAGCAGCTTGGAGGGGGACGCAGATACGCAGTATTTT. The encoded protein is CASSLEGDADTQYF. Drawing the rest from reference TRBV5-1 and TRBJ2-3, the complete variable domain is KAGVTQTPRYLIKTRGQQVTLSCSPISGHRSVSWYQQTPGQGLQFLFEYFSETQRNKGNFPGRFSGRQFSNSRSEMNVSTLELGDSALYLCASSLEGDADTQYFGPGTRLTVL.

The chain has TRBV5-5 and TRBJ2-7; a possible D gene is TRBD1 (6 bases). This CDR3 region has 15 residues. Germline CDR1 and CDR2: SGHKS and YYEKEE (reference sequence). V was cut by 2 bases and J by 2 bases, with 14 bases left in between. The CDR3 coding sequence is TGTGCCAGCAGCTTACGTGGGGGCCCTCCCTACGAGCAGTACTTC. Amino acid sequence: CASSLRGGPPYEQYF. The complete variable domain, with remaining parts taken from reference TRBV5-5 and TRBJ2-7, reads DAGVTQSPTHLIKTRGQQVTLRCSPISGHKSVSWYQQVLGQGPQFIFQYYEKEERGRGNFPDRFSARQFPNYSSELNVNALLLGDSALYLCASSLRGGPPYEQYFGPGTRLTVT.

This clonotype has ten or more counts. This chain joins TRBV6-5 and TRBJ2-7; the D gene is possibly TRBD1 (6 bases). Germline V gene sequence: CDR1 MNHEY, CDR2 SVGAGI. This CDR3 region has 14 residues. Trimming shortened V by 5 bases and J by 4 bases, and 15 bases separated the two germline ends. As DNA, the CDR3 is TGTGCCAGCAGTCTCCATTACGGACAGTACGAGCAGTACTTC. Translating gives CASSLHYGQYEQYF.